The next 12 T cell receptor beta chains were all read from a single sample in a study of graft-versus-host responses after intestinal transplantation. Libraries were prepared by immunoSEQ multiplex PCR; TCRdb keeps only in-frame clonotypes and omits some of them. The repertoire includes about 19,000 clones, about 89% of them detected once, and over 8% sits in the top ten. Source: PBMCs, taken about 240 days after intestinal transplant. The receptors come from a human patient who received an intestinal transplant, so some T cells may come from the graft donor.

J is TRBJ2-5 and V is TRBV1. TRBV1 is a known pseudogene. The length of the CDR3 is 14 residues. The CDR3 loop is CTSSQRSTRATQYF. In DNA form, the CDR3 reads TGCACCAGCAGCCAAAGGTCGACACGGGCAACCCAGTACTTC.

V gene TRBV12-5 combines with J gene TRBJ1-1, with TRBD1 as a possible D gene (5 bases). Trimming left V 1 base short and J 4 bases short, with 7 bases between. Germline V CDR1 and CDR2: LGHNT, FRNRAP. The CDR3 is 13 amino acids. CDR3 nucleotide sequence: TGTGCTAGTGGTTTGGCGAGGGGCACTGAAGCTTTCTTT. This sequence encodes CASGLARGTEAFF.

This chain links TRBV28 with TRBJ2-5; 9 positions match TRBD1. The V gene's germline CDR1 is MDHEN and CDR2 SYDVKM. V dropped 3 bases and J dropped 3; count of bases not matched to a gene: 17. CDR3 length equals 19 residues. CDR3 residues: CASSLGGTGSNFLEETQYF. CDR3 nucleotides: TGTGCCAGCAGTTTGGGTGGGACAGGGTCGAATTTCTTGGAAGAGACCCAGTACTTC.

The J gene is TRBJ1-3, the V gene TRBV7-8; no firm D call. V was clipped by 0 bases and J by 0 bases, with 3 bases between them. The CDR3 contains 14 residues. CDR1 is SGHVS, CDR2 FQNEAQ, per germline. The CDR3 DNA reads TGTGCCAGCAGCTTAGCATACTCTGGAAACACCATATATTTT. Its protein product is CASSLAYSGNTIYF.

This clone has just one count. The CDR3 protein is CASSNSFNQPQHF. As DNA, the CDR3 is TGTGCCAGCAGCAACAGTTTCAATCAGCCCCAGCATTTT. The gene calls are TRBV21-1 and TRBJ1-5; TRBD1, the table's D call, was not compared with the DNA. TRBV21-1 is a pseudogene segment. CDR3 size: 13 residues.

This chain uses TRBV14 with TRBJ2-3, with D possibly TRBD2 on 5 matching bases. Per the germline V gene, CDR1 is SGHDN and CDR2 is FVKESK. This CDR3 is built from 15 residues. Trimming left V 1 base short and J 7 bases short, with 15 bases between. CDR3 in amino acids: CASSQGSSWRNTQYF. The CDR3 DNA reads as TGTGCCAGCAGCCAAGGATCTAGCTGGAGAAATACGCAGTATTTT.

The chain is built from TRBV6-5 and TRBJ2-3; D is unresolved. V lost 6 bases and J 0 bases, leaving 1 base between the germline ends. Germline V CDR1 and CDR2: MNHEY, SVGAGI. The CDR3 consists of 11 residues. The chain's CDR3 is CASSSTDTQYF. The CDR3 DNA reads TGTGCCAGCAGCAGCACAGATACGCAGTATTTT.

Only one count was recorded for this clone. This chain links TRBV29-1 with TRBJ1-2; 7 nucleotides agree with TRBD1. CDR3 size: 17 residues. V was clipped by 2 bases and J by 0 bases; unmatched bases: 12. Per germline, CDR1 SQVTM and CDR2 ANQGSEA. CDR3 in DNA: TGCAGCGTTGAATTTCCCCCCGGGACAGCGACTAACTATGGCTACACCTTC. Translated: CSVEFPPGTATNYGYTF.

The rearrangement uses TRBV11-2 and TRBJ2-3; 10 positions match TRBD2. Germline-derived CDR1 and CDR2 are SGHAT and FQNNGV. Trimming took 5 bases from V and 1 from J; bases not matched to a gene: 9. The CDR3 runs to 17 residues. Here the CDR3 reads CASSRLAGVGGTDTQYF. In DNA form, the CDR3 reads TGTGCCAGCAGCCGTCTAGCGGGGGTAGGGGGCACAGATACGCAGTATTTT.

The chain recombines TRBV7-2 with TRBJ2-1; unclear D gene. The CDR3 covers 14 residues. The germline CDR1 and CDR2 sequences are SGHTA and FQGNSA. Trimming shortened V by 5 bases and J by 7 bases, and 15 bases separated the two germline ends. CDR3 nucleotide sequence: TGTGCCAGCAGCCCAGACTCAGGTAAAAATGAGCAGTTCTTC. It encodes CASSPDSGKNEQFF. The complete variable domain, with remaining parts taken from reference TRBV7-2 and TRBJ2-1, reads GAGVSQSPSNKVTEKGKDVELRCDPISGHTALYWYRQSLGQGLEFLIYFQGNSAPDKSGLPSDRFSAERTGGSVSTLTIQRTQQEDSAVYLCASSPDSGKNEQFFGPGTRLTVL.

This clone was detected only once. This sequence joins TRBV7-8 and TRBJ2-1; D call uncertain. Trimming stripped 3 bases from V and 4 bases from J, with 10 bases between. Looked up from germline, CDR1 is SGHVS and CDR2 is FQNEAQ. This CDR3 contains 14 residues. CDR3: CASSFSRFYNEQFF. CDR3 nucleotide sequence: TGTGCCAGCAGCTTTTCCCGGTTTTACAATGAGCAGTTCTTC.

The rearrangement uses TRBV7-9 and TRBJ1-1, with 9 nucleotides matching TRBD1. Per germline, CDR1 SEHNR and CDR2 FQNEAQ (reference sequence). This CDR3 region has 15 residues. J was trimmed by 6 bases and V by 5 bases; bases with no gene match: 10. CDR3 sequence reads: CASSAQGALGSEAFF. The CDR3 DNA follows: TGTGCCAGCAGCGCACAGGGGGCGCTGGGCTCTGAAGCTTTCTTT. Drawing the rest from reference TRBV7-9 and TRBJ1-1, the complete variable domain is DTGVSQNPRHKITKRGQNVTFRCDPISEHNRLYWYRQTLGQGPEFLTYFQNEAQLEKSRLLSDRFSAERPKGSFSTLEIQRTEQGDSAMYLCASSAQGALGSEAFFGQGTRLTVV.